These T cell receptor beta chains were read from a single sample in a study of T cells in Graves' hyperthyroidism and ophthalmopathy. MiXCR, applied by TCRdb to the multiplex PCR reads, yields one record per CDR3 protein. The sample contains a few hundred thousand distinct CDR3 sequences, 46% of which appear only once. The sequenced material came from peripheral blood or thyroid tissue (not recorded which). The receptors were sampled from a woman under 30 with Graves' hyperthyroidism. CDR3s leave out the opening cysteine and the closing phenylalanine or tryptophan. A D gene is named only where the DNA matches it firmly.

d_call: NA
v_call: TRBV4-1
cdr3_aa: ASSPTPRKTYEQY

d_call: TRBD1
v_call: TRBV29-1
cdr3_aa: SVSGQGDYGYT

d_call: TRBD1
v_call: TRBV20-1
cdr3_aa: SARGPGTGPNNEQF

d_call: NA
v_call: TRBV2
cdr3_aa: ASSELAPSSYNEQF

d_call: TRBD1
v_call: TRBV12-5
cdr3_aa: ASGYGTGVNNQPQH

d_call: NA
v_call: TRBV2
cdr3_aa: ASSEGVRY

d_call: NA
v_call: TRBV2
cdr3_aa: ASEGMGSYEQY

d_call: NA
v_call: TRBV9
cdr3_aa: ASSVGEDYGYT

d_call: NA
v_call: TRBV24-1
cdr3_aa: ATSFRVEQY

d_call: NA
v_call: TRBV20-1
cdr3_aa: SANWQSQY

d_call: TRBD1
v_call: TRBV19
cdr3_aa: ASSRTGGKAEAF

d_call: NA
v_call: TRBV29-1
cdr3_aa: SDPRTDYEQY

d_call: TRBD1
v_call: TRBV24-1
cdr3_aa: ATSDSGGQGRHEQY

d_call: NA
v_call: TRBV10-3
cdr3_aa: AISDKGTYEQH

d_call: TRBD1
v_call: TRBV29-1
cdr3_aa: SVEDSGGKIGYT

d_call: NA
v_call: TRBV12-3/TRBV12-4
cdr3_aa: ASSETSGTYNEQYYGYT

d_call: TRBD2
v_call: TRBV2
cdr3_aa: ASSKTYSGRAREQY

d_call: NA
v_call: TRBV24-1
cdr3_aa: ATSDPLGGSYGYT

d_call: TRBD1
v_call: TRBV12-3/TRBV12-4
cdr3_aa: ASSQGDRPLAETQY

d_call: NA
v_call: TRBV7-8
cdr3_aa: ASSSSQPRVATNEKLF

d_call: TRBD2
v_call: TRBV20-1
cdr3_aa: SAATSGRDYEQY

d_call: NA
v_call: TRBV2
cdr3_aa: ASSEFHNSYEQY

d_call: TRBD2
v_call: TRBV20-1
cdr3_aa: SASRTSGGYNEQF

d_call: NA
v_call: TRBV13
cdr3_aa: ASSLGGYNTGELF

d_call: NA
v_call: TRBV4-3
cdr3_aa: ANSQEGATNEKLF

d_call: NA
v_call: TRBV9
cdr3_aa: ASSVYSLDEKLF

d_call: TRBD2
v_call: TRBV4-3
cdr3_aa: ASSRAGGTYNEQF

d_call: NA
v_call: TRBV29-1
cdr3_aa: SVVVPWGRLGGTEAF

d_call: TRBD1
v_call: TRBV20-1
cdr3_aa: SASGLPTGRGYT

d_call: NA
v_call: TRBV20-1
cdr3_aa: SSAPQGRQETQY

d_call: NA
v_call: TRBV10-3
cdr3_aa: AISSYGSGNTIY

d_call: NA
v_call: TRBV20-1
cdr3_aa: SARGGSGNTEAF

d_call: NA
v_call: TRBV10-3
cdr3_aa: AISDPRWETQY

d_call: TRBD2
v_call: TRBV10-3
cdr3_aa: AIRDSGTSRETQY

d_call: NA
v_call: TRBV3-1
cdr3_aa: ASSQGRNYEQY

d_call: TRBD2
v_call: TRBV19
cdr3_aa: ASIGQPAGGPGEQF

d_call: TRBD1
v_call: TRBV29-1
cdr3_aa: SAFRTGPSYGYT

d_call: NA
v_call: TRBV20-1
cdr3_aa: SASGWLEQY

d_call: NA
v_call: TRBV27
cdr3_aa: ASTLRAGETQY

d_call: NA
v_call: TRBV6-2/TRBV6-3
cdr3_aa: ASNKREIYGYT

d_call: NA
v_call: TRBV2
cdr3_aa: ASRQLSTDTQY

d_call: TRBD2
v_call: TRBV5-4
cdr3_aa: ASSLGTSGNYNEQF